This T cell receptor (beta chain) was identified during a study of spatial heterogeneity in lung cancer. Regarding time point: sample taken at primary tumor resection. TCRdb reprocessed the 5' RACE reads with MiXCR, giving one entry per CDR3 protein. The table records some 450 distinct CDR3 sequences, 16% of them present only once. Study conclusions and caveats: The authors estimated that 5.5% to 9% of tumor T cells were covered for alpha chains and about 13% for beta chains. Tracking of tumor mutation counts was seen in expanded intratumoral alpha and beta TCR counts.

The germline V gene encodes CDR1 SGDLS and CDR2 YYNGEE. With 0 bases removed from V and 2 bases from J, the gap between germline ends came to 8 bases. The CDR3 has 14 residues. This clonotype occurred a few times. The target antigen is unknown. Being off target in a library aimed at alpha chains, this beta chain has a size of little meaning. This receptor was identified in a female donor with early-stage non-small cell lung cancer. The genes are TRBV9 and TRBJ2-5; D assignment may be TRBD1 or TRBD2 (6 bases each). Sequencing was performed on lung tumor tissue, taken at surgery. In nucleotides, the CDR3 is TGTGCCAGCAGCGTAGAAGGGGGGCAAGAGACCCAGTACTTC. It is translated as CASSVEGGQETQYF.